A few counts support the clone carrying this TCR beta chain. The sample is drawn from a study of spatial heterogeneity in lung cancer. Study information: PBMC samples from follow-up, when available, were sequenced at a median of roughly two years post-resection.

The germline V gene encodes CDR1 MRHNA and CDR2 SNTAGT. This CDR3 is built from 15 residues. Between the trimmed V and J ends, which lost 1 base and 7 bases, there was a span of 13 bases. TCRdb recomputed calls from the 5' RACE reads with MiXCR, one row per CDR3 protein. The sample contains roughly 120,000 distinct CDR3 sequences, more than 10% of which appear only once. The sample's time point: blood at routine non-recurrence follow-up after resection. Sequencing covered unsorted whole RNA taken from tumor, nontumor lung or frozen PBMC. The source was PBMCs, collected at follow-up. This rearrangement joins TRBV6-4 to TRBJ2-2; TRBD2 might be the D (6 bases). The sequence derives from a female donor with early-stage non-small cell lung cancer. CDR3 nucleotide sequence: TGTGCCAGCAGTGACTTCCCCGGGAGCGACGGGGAGCTGTTTTTT. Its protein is CASSDFPGSDGELFF.